One sample yielded the 24 T cell receptor beta chains listed below, sequenced in a study of blood T cell repertoires in COVID-19. The table came from immunoSEQ multiplex PCR; TCRdb's copy has only in-frame clones and leaves some out. The data contain about 220,000 clones, 65% to 90% of them singletons. Sequencing was performed on peripheral blood. These receptors all come from a woman in her sixties or seventies with COVID-19, enrolled during active disease.

J is TRBJ1-5 and V is TRBV21-1; TRBD1 was called by the table and not checked on the DNA. TRBV21-1 is an annotated pseudogene. The CDR3 is 14 amino acids. For the CDR3, the DNA is TGTGCCAGGTGCCGGACAGGGGGGAGTCAGCCCCAGCATTTT. It yields the protein CARCRTGGSQPQHF.

The genes are TRBV4-1 and TRBJ2-1, with a possible D match to TRBD1 (5 bases). There are 15 residues in the CDR3. V dropped 4 bases and J dropped 3 bases, with 13 bases sitting between them. Germline CDR1 MGHRA, CDR2 YSYEKL. The CDR3 loop is CASSLLRTIYNEQFF. CDR3 in DNA: TGCGCCAGCAGCCTATTAAGGACAATCTACAATGAGCAGTTCTTC.

V is TRBV5-4 and J is TRBJ1-1; TRBD1 is a possible D gene (5 bases). This CDR3 is 15 amino acids long. The V gene lost 3 bases and the J gene lost 4 bases, with 16 bases spanning the gap. From germline, CDR1 is SGHNT and CDR2 YYREEE (reference sequence). CDR3 sequence reads: CASSSEGKGGTEAFF. DNA for the CDR3: TGTGCCAGCAGCTCGGAGGGGAAGGGCGGCACTGAAGCTTTCTTT.

V usage is TRBV5-4 and J usage is TRBJ2-5, with unresolved D. CDR1 is SGHNT and CDR2 is YYREEE in the germline V gene (reference sequence). The CDR3 runs 13 residues. V was pared by 5 bases and J by 4 bases, with 12 bases between. The CDR3 region is CASSLLGSETQYF. As DNA, the CDR3 is TGTGCCAGCAGTCTGCTCGGTTCAGAGACCCAGTACTTC.

The chain carries TRBV10-3 and TRBJ2-2, with D possibly matching TRBD1 (6 bases). There are 13 residues in the CDR3. V lost 9 bases and J 1 base, leaving 9 bases between the germline ends. Germline V CDR1 and CDR2: ENHRY, SYGVKD. CDR3 residues: CAIRTVNTGELFF. In DNA form, the CDR3 reads TGTGCCATAAGGACAGTGAACACCGGGGAGCTGTTTTTT.

CDR3 loop: CASSPGGNNEQFF. In DNA, the CDR3 is TGTGCCAGCAGCCCAGGGGGCAACAATGAGCAGTTCTTC. J is TRBJ2-1 and V is TRBV11-2, with TRBD1 matching over 8 bases. The CDR3 runs 13 residues. Looked up from germline, CDR1 is SGHAT and CDR2 is FQNNGV. Trimming cost V 5 bases and J 5 bases; bases outside gene matches: 2.

The CDR3 DNA reads as TGCGCCAGCAGCTTGGCAGCGGGGGGTCTCCATTCCAATGAGCAGTTCTTC. Amino acids: CASSLAAGGLHSNEQFF. This chain joins TRBV5-1 and TRBJ2-1; TRBD2 matches at 9 bases. The CDR3 contains 17 residues. V shed 0 bases, J shed 6 bases, and the junction held 10 bases outside the gene matches. Germline lookup yields CDR1 SGHRS and CDR2 YFSETQ. The whole variable domain, remainder taken from reference TRBV5-1 and TRBJ2-1, is KAGVTQTPRYLIKTRGQQVTLSCSPISGHRSVSWYQQTPGQGLQFLFEYFSETQRNKGNFPGRFSGRQFSNSRSEMNVSTLELGDSALYLCASSLAAGGLHSNEQFFGPGTRLTVL.

This sequence joins TRBV7-6 and TRBJ2-2; 11 nucleotides match TRBD1. V was pared by 5 bases and J by 7 bases, with 6 bases of the junction left unmatched. The CDR3 is 15 amino acids. The germline CDR1 and CDR2 sequences are SGHVS and FNYEAQ. The DNA of the CDR3 is TGTGCCAGCAGCGGGGGACAGGGGGTTGGCGGGGAGCTGTTTTTT. This translates into CASSGGQGVGGELFF.

The chain combines TRBV11-1 with TRBJ2-1; TRBD2 matches at 7 bases. Germline CDR1 reads SGHAT; CDR2 reads FQDESV (reference sequence). The CDR3 sequence is 15 residues long. The V gene end was trimmed by 1 base and the J gene end by 0 bases; junction bases not matched to a gene: 0. CDR3 bases: TGTGCCAGCAGCTTAGGCGGGAGCTCCTACAATGAGCAGTTCTTC. As protein: CASSLGGSSYNEQFF.

The chain recombines TRBV6-2 or TRBV6-3 with TRBJ2-7, with 7 bases that match TRBD2. The germline V gene encodes CDR1 MNHEY and CDR2 SVGEGT. Trimming at V came to 3 bases and at J to 2 bases, leaving 4 bases not matched to a gene. This CDR3 contains 14 residues. CDR3: CASSYLGGTYEQYF. The DNA for the CDR3 is TGTGCCAGCAGTTATCTGGGGGGGACCTACGAGCAGTACTTC.

V and J are TRBV5-1 and TRBJ1-1, with 8 bases aligning to TRBD1. V was pared by 4 bases and J by 1 base, with 9 bases of the junction left unmatched. The germline CDR1 and CDR2 sequences are SGHRS and YFSETQ. The CDR3 is made up of 16 amino acids. The DNA of the CDR3 is TGCGCCAGCAGCACATCGACAGGGGCTCCGAACACTGAAGCTTTCTTT. Translation gives CASSTSTGAPNTEAFF.

The CDR3 here is CATLPGQRMLAKNIQYF. CDR3 coding DNA: TGCGCCACCCTTCCGGGACAGAGAATGTTAGCCAAAAACATTCAGTACTTC. The chain has TRBV10-1 and TRBJ2-4, with 7 bases matching TRBD1. The V segment lost 10 bases and the J segment 0 bases; nucleotides outside the gene matches: 15. This CDR3 contains 17 residues. Germline V CDR1 and CDR2: WNHNN, SYGVQD (reference sequence).

This clone was observed a few times. The CDR3 region is CASSHDRGLYEQYF. CDR3 bases: TGTGCCAGCAGCCACGACAGGGGGCTGTACGAGCAGTACTTC. This sequence joins TRBV7-9 and TRBJ2-7, with TRBD1 matching 10 bases. Trimming took 5 bases from V and 4 from J; bases not matched to a gene: 5. The CDR3 sequence is 14 residues long. Germline V gene data show CDR1 as SEHNR and CDR2 as FQNEAQ (reference sequence). Using reference TRBV7-9 and TRBJ2-7 for the parts outside the CDR3, the full variable domain is DTGVSQNPRHKITKRGQNVTFRCDPISEHNRLYWYRQTLGQGPEFLTYFQNEAQLEKSRLLSDRFSAERPKGSFSTLEIQRTEQGDSAMYLCASSHDRGLYEQYFGPGTRLTVT.

V usage is TRBV19 and J usage is TRBJ1-2, with D hard to call. V lost 5 bases and J lost 2, with 9 bases in between. CDR3 size: 13 residues. Germline V gives CDR1 LNHDA, CDR2 SQIVND (reference sequence). CDR3 amino acids: CASSLTPNYGYTF. The CDR3 DNA reads TGTGCCAGTAGTCTAACTCCAAACTATGGCTACACCTTC.

The chain joins TRBV29-1 to TRBJ1-1; a weak D match, TRBD1 (6 bases). Germline V CDR1 and CDR2: SQVTM, ANQGSEA. The length of the CDR3 is 17 residues. V dropped 6 bases and J dropped 0 bases, with 23 bases sitting between them. The CDR3 protein is CSVDPGHGGELNTEAFF. CDR3 coding DNA: TGCAGCGTGGATCCGGGACACGGGGGGGAGTTGAACACTGAAGCTTTCTTT.

The gene calls are TRBV24-1 and TRBJ2-2; TRBD1 agrees at 10 bases. Trimming took 4 bases from V and 8 from J; bases not matched to a gene: 6. CDR3 size: 15 residues. Per germline, CDR1 KGHDR and CDR2 SFDVKD. This CDR3 reads CATSEPGTGVGELFF. The CDR3 DNA reads TGTGCCACCAGTGAACCAGGGACAGGGGTTGGGGAGCTGTTTTTT.

This chain links TRBV27 with TRBJ2-7, with 8 nucleotides matching TRBD1. The V and J ends lost 0 bases and 0 bases, in that order; junction bases with no gene match: 1. CDR3 length: 15 amino acids. CDR1 is MNHEY, CDR2 SMNVEV, per germline (reference sequence). DNA of the CDR3: TGTGCCAGCAGTTTATCGGGACAGGACTCCTACGAGCAGTACTTC. Its translation is CASSLSGQDSYEQYF.

The table lists this clone with a count of one. The chain is built from TRBV6-6 and TRBJ2-1; 8 nucleotides agree with TRBD1. The ends lost 7 bases at V and 3 bases at J; junction bases unmatched: 5. The length of the CDR3 is 14 residues. The V gene's germline CDR1 is MNHNY and CDR2 SVGAGI (reference sequence). The CDR3 sequence is CASNTGTGYNEQFF. The CDR3 DNA is TGTGCCAGCAATACCGGGACAGGCTACAATGAGCAGTTCTTC.

Written as DNA, the CDR3 is TGTGCCAGCAGCCCATTCCTTAGCAATCAGCCCCAGCATTTT. Its protein is CASSPFLSNQPQHF. The chain uses TRBV6-2 or TRBV6-3 and TRBJ1-5, with D unclear. Per germline, CDR1 MNHEY and CDR2 SVGEGT. Trimming pared 6 bases from V and 0 bases from J, leaving 9 bases between. The CDR3 contains 14 residues.

V and J are TRBV6-2 or TRBV6-3 and TRBJ1-1; a weak D match, TRBD1 (5 bases). The germline V gene encodes CDR1 MNHEY and CDR2 SVGEGT. This CDR3 has 17 residues. V was trimmed by 6 bases and J by 1 base, leaving 21 bases between them. Here the CDR3 reads CASSDSRTIRGNTEAFF. The CDR3 DNA is TGTGCCAGCAGCGATTCGAGGACAATAAGAGGGAACACTGAAGCTTTCTTT.

This clone appeared a single time. This chain connects TRBV2 to TRBJ1-5; D is undetermined. V lost 1 base and J 3 bases, leaving 10 bases between the germline ends. CDR1 SNHLY and CDR2 FYNNEI come from the germline V gene. This CDR3 spans 15 amino acids. The CDR3 DNA reads TGTGCCAGCAGTGAAGGCAGAACACCCAATCAGCCCCAGCATTTT. It specifies CASSEGRTPNQPQHF.

The chain recombines TRBV6-5 with TRBJ2-7; a possible D gene is TRBD1 (5 bases). V shed 2 bases and J shed 2 bases, with 10 bases lying between them. The CDR3 totals 14 residues. Germline V gives CDR1 MNHEY, CDR2 SVGAGI. The CDR3 DNA reads as TGTGCCAGCAGTTACGATGGACACGCCTACGAGCAGTACTTC. Translating gives CASSYDGHAYEQYF.

The chain is built from TRBV5-4 and TRBJ2-5; D perhaps matches TRBD1 (6 bases). Trimming removed 4 bases at V and 1 base at J, with 17 bases between. Germline CDR1 is SGHNT and CDR2 is YYREEE (reference sequence). The CDR3 runs to 16 residues. CDR3 sequence (DNA): TGTGCCAGCAGCCCCGTCTCCCGGGACACCCAAGAGACCCAGTACTTC. It encodes CASSPVSRDTQETQYF.

The DNA of the CDR3 is TGCGCCAGCAGCCCAGGAACGACAGGTGGGGAGACCCAGTACTTC. Translating it yields CASSPGTTGGETQYF. This chain uses TRBV4-3 with TRBJ2-5, with TRBD1 as a possible D gene (6 bases). V lost 4 bases, J lost 5 bases, and 17 bases lay in between. The CDR3 totals 15 residues. Per the germline V gene, CDR1 is LGHNA and CDR2 is YSLEER.